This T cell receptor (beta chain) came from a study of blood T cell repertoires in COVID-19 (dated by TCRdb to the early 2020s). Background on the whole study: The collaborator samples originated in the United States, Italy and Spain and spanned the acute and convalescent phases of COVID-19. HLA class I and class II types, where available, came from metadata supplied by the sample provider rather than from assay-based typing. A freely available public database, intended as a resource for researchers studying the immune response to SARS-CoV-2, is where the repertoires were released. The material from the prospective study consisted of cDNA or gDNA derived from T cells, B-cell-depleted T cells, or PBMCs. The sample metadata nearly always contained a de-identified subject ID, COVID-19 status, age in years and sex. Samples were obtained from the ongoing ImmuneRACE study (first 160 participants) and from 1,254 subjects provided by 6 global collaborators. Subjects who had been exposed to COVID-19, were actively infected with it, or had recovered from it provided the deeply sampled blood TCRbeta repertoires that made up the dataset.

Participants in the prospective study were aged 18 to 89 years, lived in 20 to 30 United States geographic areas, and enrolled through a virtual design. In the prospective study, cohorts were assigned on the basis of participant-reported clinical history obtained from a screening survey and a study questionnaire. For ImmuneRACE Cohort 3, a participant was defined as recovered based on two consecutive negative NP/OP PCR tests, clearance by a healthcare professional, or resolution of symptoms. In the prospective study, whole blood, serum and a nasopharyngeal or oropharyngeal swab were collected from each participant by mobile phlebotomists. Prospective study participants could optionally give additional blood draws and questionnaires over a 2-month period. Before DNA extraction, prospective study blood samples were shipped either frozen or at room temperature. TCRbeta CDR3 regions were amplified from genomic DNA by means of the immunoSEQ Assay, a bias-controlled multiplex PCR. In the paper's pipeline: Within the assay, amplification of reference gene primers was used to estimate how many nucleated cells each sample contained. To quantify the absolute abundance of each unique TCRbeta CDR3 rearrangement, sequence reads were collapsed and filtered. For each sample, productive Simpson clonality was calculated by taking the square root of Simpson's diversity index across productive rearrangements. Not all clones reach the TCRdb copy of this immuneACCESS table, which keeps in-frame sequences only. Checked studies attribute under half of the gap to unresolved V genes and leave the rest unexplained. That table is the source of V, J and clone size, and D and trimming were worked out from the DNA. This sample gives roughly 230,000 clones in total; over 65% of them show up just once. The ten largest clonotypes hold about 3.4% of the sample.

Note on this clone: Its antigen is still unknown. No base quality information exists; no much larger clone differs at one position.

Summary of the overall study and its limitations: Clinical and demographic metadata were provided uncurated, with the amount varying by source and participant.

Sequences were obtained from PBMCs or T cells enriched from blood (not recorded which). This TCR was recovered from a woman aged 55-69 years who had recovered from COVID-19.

The CDR3 has the sequence CASSLSALQKAFF. In nucleotide form, the sequence is TGTGCCAGCAGTTTATCGGCCCTACAGAAAGCTTTCTTT. This sequence uses TRBV27 and TRBJ1-1; the D gene cannot be named for sure. The germline V gene (reference sequence) yields MNHEY for CDR1 and SMNVEV for CDR2. V lost 0 bases and J lost 9 bases; the stretch between them is 11 bases long. The CDR3 starts with the cysteine, ends with the phenylalanine, and has 13 residues. Of the read, only the CDR3 DNA is kept; its 39 bases are in frame from base 1.